This TCR beta chain was sequenced in a study of CD8 T cells in ankylosing spondylitis. Notes on the study in general: What appeared characteristic of ankylosing spondylitis blood was a TCR beta motif of eight highly homologous variants. Clones linked to disease were reported to show significant enrichment in matched ankylosing spondylitis synovial fluid. Earlier reports found some motif variants in synovial fluid and blood in reactive arthritis.

This clonotype came up many times. Its antigen is as yet unknown. The authors made TCR beta libraries by quantitative 5'-RACE with molecular barcodes. A single record per CDR3 protein comes from TCRdb applying MiXCR to the 5' RACE reads. The sample shows about 42,000 distinct CDR3 sequences, approximately 2.6% of them seen only once. CDR1 and CDR2 (germline): SGDLS, YYNGEE. The V segment lost 4 bases and the J segment 2 bases; nucleotides outside the gene matches: 14. The CDR3 consists of 18 residues. Material for sequencing was blood, either unsorted or a sorted T cell fraction (not recorded which). The TCR sequence derives from a male donor with ankylosing spondylitis or in good health (not recorded which). The J gene is TRBJ2-5, the V gene TRBV9; 10 nucleotides line up with TRBD2. CDR3 region: CASSLSGVAGGGQETQYF. CDR3 nucleotides: TGTGCCAGCAGCCTCTCGGGGGTAGCGGGAGGAGGACAAGAGACCCAGTACTTC.